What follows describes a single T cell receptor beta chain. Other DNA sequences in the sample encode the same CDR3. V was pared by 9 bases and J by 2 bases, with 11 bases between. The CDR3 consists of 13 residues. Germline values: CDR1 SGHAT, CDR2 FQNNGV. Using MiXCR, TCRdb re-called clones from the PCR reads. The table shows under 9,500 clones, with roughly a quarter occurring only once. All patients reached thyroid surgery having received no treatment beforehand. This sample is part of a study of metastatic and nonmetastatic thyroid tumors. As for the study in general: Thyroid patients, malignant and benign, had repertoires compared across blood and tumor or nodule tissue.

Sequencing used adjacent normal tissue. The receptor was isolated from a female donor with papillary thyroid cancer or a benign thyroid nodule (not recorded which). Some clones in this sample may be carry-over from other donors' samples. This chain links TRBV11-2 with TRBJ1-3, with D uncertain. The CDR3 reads CASSHEPGNTIYF. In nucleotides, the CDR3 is TGTGCCAGTAGCCATGAGCCTGGAAACACCATATATTTT. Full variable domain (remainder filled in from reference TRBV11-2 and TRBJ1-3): EAGVAQSPRYKIIEKRQSVAFWCNPISGHATLYWYQQILGQGPKLLIQFQNNGVVDDSQLPKDRFSAERLKGVDSTLKIQPAKLEDSAVYLCASSHEPGNTIYFGEGSWLTVV.